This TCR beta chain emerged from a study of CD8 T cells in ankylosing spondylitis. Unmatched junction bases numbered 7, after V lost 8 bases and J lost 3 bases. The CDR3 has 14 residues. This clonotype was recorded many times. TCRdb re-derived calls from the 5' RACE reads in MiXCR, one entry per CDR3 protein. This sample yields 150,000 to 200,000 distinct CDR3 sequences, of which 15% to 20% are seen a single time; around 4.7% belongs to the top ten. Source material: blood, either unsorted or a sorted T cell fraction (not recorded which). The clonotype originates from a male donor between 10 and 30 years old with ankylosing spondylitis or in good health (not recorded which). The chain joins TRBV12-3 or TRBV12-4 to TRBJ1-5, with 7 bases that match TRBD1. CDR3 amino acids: CASLAEGANQPQHF. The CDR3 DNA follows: TGTGCCAGCTTAGCCGAGGGGGCCAATCAGCCCCAGCATTTT.